This entry is about one T cell receptor beta chain. CDR3 length equals 14 residues. V lost 4 bases and J 1 base, leaving 10 bases between the germline ends. Looked up from germline, CDR1 is SQVTM and CDR2 is ANQGSEA. The source of the sample is a study of blood T cells in healthy people across ages. A J-beta primer mix and a sample-barcoded 5' primer were used in a second PCR of roughly 6 to 12 cycles. TCRdb passed the 5' RACE reads through MiXCR, listing each CDR3 protein once. The sample yields 270,000 or so distinct CDR3 sequences, roughly 26% seen once. The chain is built from TRBV29-1 and TRBJ2-2; maybe TRBD2 (6 bases). The TCR sequence derives from a woman in her 70s in good health. The sample taken for sequencing was blood. CDR3 residues: CSVAGGVNTGELFF. The CDR3 DNA sequence: TGCAGCGTTGCAGGCGGGGTGAACACCGGGGAGCTGTTTTTT.